What follows are 21 T cell receptor beta chains derived from one specimen sequenced in a study of blood T cells in healthy people across ages. Together with a sample-barcoded 5' primer, a J-beta primer mix was included in a second PCR lasting about 7 to 11 cycles. TCRdb re-analysed the 5' RACE reads in MiXCR, keeping a single row per CDR3 protein. The table has roughly 700,000 distinct CDR3 sequences, around 25% seen once. This sample also belongs to another study, concerning T cells of mothers and their children.

The sequenced sample was blood. The receptor set was obtained from a boy younger than 18 in good health.

This clonotype has just a few counts. This chain connects TRBV5-1 to TRBJ2-3, with D perhaps being TRBD1 or TRBD2 (6 bases each). CDR3 length equals 14 residues. Trimming took off 4 bases at V and 3 bases at J, with 12 bases between the two ends. Germline-derived CDR1 and CDR2 are SGHRS and YFSETQ. The CDR3 loop is CASSMEGVTDTQYF. The CDR3 nucleotides read TGCGCCAGCAGCATGGAGGGGGTGACAGATACGCAGTATTTT. The full variable domain, its missing parts supplied by reference TRBV5-1 and TRBJ2-3, is KAGVTQTPRYLIKTRGQQVTLSCSPISGHRSVSWYQQTPGQGLQFLFEYFSETQRNKGNFPGRFSGRQFSNSRSEMNVSTLELGDSALYLCASSMEGVTDTQYFGPGTRLTVL.

This clonotype was seen more than once but under ten times. The chain joins TRBV6-1 to TRBJ2-3; D unclear. This CDR3 has 13 amino acids. Germline V gene sequence: CDR1 MNHNS, CDR2 SASEGT. Trimming removed 6 bases from V and 1 base from J, with 8 bases in between. CDR3 in amino acids: CASRRQGTDTQYF. The DNA for the CDR3 is TGTGCCAGCAGGAGGCAGGGCACAGATACGCAGTATTTT.

The chain links TRBV4-3 to TRBJ2-1; 7 positions agree with TRBD2. The CDR3 is 14 residues long. The junction had 5 bases not matched to a gene; V was cut back by 4 bases and J by 5 bases. The germline V gene has CDR1 LGHNA and CDR2 YSLEER. CDR3 sequence reads: CASSPTSEHNEQFF. CDR3 coding DNA: TGCGCCAGCAGCCCCACTAGCGAGCACAATGAGCAGTTCTTC.

The rearrangement uses TRBV7-9 and TRBJ2-3, with TRBD2 as a possible D gene (6 bases). Trimming left V 2 bases short and J 3 bases short, with 15 bases between. Germline CDR1 SEHNR, CDR2 FQNEAQ (reference sequence). CDR3 length: 16 amino acids. Here the CDR3 DNA reads TGTGCCAGCAGCTTAATCTGGGCAGGAGGGACAGATACGCAGTATTTT. This codes for CASSLIWAGGTDTQYF.

This clonotype has just a few counts. The rearrangement uses TRBV29-1 and TRBJ2-5; D gene unclear. Trimming removed 2 bases at V and 2 bases at J, with 6 bases between. The CDR3 sequence is 12 residues long. CDR1 is SQVTM and CDR2 is ANQGSEA in the germline V gene. The DNA for the CDR3 is TGCAGCGTTGAATTCCAGCAAGAGACCCAGTACTTC. As protein: CSVEFQQETQYF.

This clonotype has more than one count but fewer than ten. The chain combines TRBV7-9 with TRBJ1-1; possible D gene TRBD1, 6 bases. The CDR3 runs 14 residues. The germline CDR1 and CDR2 sequences are SEHNR and FQNEAQ (reference sequence). V was shortened by 6 bases and J by 11 bases, with 22 bases between the two germline ends. The CDR3 sequence: CASRDLEQGTRAFF. The CDR3 DNA follows: TGTGCCAGCAGAGACCTCGAGCAGGGGACTAGGGCTTTCTTT.

CDR3 in DNA: TGTGCCAGCAGCTTACCCGAAGAAGGCGAGCAGTACTTC. Protein sequence: CASSLPEEGEQYF. This chain joins TRBV7-3 and TRBJ2-7; unclear D gene. CDR1 and CDR2 (germline): SGHTA, FQGTGA. The CDR3 covers 13 residues. Trimming left V 2 bases short and J 6 bases short, with 11 bases between.

Concerning this clonotype: At one end, the junction sequence differs from germline, possibly due to a read error. The V and J genes are TRBV25-1 and TRBJ2-6; tentative D call: TRBD2 (7 bases). Germline CDR1 and CDR2: MGHDK and SYGVNS. CDR3 length: 15 amino acids. Here the CDR3 reads CASMGGRTGANVLAF. DNA of the CDR3: TGTGCCAGCATGGGGGGGCGGACTGGGGCCAACGTCCTGGCTTTC.

CDR3 nucleotides: TGCGCCAGCAGCCAAGAGAGTCGGCTAGCGGACCCTAGCACAGATACGCAGTATTTT. Protein product: CASSQESRLADPSTDTQYF. This chain links TRBV4-1 with TRBJ2-3; 7 positions agree with TRBD2. The CDR3 is made up of 19 amino acids. Trimming took 0 bases from V and 0 from J; bases not matched to a gene: 12. Per germline, CDR1 MGHRA and CDR2 YSYEKL.

The chain employs TRBV7-2 and TRBJ2-5, with TRBD2 identical over 11 bases. The junction had 8 bases not matched to a gene; V was cut back by 4 bases and J by 1 base. Per the germline V gene, CDR1 is SGHTA and CDR2 is FQGNSA. The CDR3 runs to 17 residues. The DNA for the CDR3 is TGTGCCAGCAGCTCGTCTGATAGCGGGGGGGCCCAAGAGACCCAGTACTTC. Translating it yields CASSSSDSGGAQETQYF.

The chain links TRBV5-1 to TRBJ1-1; no definite D call. The CDR3 covers 14 residues. The V end lost 0 bases, the J end lost 6 bases, and 12 bases lay between the germline ends. Per the germline V gene, CDR1 is SGHRS and CDR2 is YFSETQ. CDR3 nucleotide sequence: TGCGCCAGCAGCTTGGCGTATGAGGGAGCTGAAGCTTTCTTT. It codes for CASSLAYEGAEAFF. Together with reference TRBV5-1 and TRBJ1-1, the CDR3 gives the full variable domain: KAGVTQTPRYLIKTRGQQVTLSCSPISGHRSVSWYQQTPGQGLQFLFEYFSETQRNKGNFPGRFSGRQFSNSRSEMNVSTLELGDSALYLCASSLAYEGAEAFFGQGTRLTVV.

This sequence joins TRBV3-1 and TRBJ2-5; 8 nucleotides align to TRBD1. The CDR3 covers 13 residues. Germline CDR1 reads LGHDT; CDR2 reads YNNKEL (reference sequence). V was clipped by 5 bases and J by 7 bases; unmatched bases: 6. The CDR3 loop reads CASSERTGWTQYF. CDR3 DNA sequence: TGTGCCAGCAGCGAACGGACAGGGTGGACCCAGTACTTC.

This clonotype showed up just a few times. This chain joins TRBV29-1 and TRBJ2-7; 9 bases map to TRBD1. The V segment lost 6 bases and the J segment 2 bases; nucleotides outside the gene matches: 11. CDR3 length: 15 amino acids. CDR1 and CDR2 from the germline V gene are SQVTM and ANQGSEA. CDR3 in DNA: TGCAGCGTCCCCGGGACAGGGTCGGGCACCTACGAGCAGTACTTC. The encoded protein is CSVPGTGSGTYEQYF.

The CDR3 reads CSVAGQNYGYTF. CDR3 coding DNA: TGCAGCGTGGCGGGACAGAACTATGGCTACACCTTC. The genes are TRBV29-1 and TRBJ1-2, with 7 bases aligning to TRBD1. V lost 6 bases, J lost 2 bases, and 3 bases stayed unmatched. The CDR3 has 12 amino acids. The V gene's germline CDR1 is SQVTM and CDR2 ANQGSEA.

As to this clonotype: Sequence at one end of the junction differs from germline and may be a read error. The V gene is TRBV4-1, the J gene TRBJ2-1, with TRBD1 matching 7 bases. The CDR3 sequence is 16 residues long. Looked up from germline, CDR1 is MGHRA and CDR2 is YSYEKL. The DNA of the CDR3 is TGCGCCAGCAGCCAAGAGACAGGGCATGACTACAATGAGCAGTCCTTC. It codes for CASSQETGHDYNEQSF.

V and J are TRBV3-1 and TRBJ1-3; 7 bases are a match to TRBD1. The V gene's germline CDR1 is LGHDT and CDR2 YNNKEL (reference sequence). Losses at the gene ends were 4 bases for V and 0 bases for J; bases not matched to a gene: 6. The CDR3 length is 16 residues. This CDR3 reads CASSPRQGSSGNTIYF. In nucleotides, the CDR3 is TGTGCCAGCAGCCCCCGACAGGGCAGCTCTGGAAACACCATATATTTT.

This chain uses TRBV6-6 with TRBJ2-7, with D tentatively TRBD1 (5 bases). This CDR3 contains 13 residues. CDR1 is MNHNY and CDR2 is SVGAGI in the germline V gene (reference sequence). Trimming cost V 6 bases and J 2 bases, with 11 bases left between them. This CDR3 reads CASRLGAPYEQYF. For the CDR3, the DNA is TGTGCCAGCAGGCTAGGGGCTCCCTACGAGCAGTACTTC.

This clonotype was detected only a few times. V gene TRBV7-8 combines with J gene TRBJ2-7; 14 nucleotides align to TRBD2. Trimming took 5 bases from V and 0 from J; bases not matched to a gene: 6. Germline V gene sequence: CDR1 SGHVS, CDR2 FQNEAQ. The CDR3 length is 17 residues. In DNA form, the CDR3 reads TGTGCCAGCAGCCCCGGACTAGCGGGAGGCGGCTCCTACGAGCAGTACTTC. Its translation: CASSPGLAGGGSYEQYF.

This clonotype appeared a few times. The chain carries TRBV14 and TRBJ1-1, with TRBD1 identical over 8 bases. The CDR3 length is 15 residues. Germline-derived CDR1 and CDR2 are SGHDN and FVKESK. The junction had 7 bases not matched to a gene; V was cut back by 4 bases and J by 3 bases. The CDR3 is CASSPPGGFDTEAFF. Written as DNA, the CDR3 is TGTGCCAGCAGCCCTCCAGGGGGCTTCGACACTGAAGCTTTCTTT.

This clonotype was seen only a few times. The chain employs TRBV29-1 and TRBJ1-1; D is uncertain. CDR3 length: 12 residues. With 4 bases removed from V and 1 base from J, the gap between germline ends came to 7 bases. Germline loops: CDR1 SQVTM, CDR2 ANQGSEA. In DNA, the CDR3 is TGCAGCGTTGCTAGACAGAACACTGAAGCTTTCTTT. Protein product: CSVARQNTEAFF.

J is TRBJ2-1 and V is TRBV28; D remains unclear. Judging by the DNA end, TRBJ2-7 fits better; the J call may be wrong. CDR1 and CDR2 (germline): MDHEN, SYDVKM. CDR3 length: 12 residues. The DNA for the CDR3 is TGTGCCAGCAGTTCAAATGATCCTAGGCAGTACTTC. It specifies CASSSNDPRQYF.